This is a list of T cell receptor beta chains from one sample in a study of chemoradiotherapy in HPV16-positive cancers. The assay was immunoSEQ multiplex PCR, and TCRdb's table has in-frame clones only and misses some. The data hold around 8,800 clones, with approximately 77% observed a single time. Specimen: tumor tissue, collected from a patient who underwent chemoradiotherapy. These receptors came from a human donor with HPV-associated anogenital cancer. CDR3s include the opening cysteine and the closing phenylalanine or tryptophan. D genes are given only for firm matches. A clone size is listed for some rows: how often the clone was seen (once, few, many), or a class if it is expanded.

D gene	clone size	J gene	V gene	CDR3 DNA	CDR3 protein
.	.	TRBJ2-3	TRBV18	TGTGCCAGCTCACCGGACGGGAGAAGAGATACGCAGTATTTT	CASSPDGRRDTQYF
.	.	TRBJ2-3	TRBV10-3	TGTGCCATCAGTGAAAAGGGACGAGGGACAGATACGCAGTATTTT	CAISEKGRGTDTQYF
.	.	TRBJ1-1	TRBV9	TGTGCCAGCAGCGTAGAGGTGTGGGCTGGCCCTTTCATACAGGGCACGGACACTGAAGCTTTCTTT	CASSVEVWAGPFIQGTDTEAFF
TRBD2	.	TRBJ2-1	TRBV7-3	TGTGCCAGCAGCACTAGCGGGAGCGGTGAGCAGTTCTTC	CASSTSGSGEQFF
.	.	TRBJ1-5	TRBV6-5	TGTGCCAGCAGTTATCAGCGGGGATCCGGGCAGCCCCAGCATTTT	CASSYQRGSGQPQHF
.	.	TRBJ1-1	TRBV29-1	TGCAGCGTTGGGGCAAAGATGAACACTGAAGCTTTCTTT	CSVGAKMNTEAFF
TRBD2	.	TRBJ2-1	TRBV7-8	TGTGCCAGCAGCTTACGGGAGGGCTCAGGCAATGAGCAGTTCTTC	CASSLREGSGNEQFF
.	.	TRBJ2-1	TRBV19	TGTGCCAGTAGTATAGATGGCCCACCGAGCTCCTACAATGAGCAGTTCTTC	CASSIDGPPSSYNEQFF
.	.	TRBJ2-1	TRBV15	TGTGCCACCAGGAACCCAGGGGCCGGGAAGGACAATGAGCAGTTCTTC	CATRNPGAGKDNEQFF
.	.	TRBJ2-1	TRBV19	TGTGCCAGTAGCGAAGGGGCAGGGGCGGATGAGCAGTTCTTC	CASSEGAGADEQFF
.	.	TRBJ1-1	TRBV6-5	TGTGCCAGCAATCGGGCGGGCATGAACACTGAAGCTTTCTTT	CASNRAGMNTEAFF
.	.	TRBJ1-5	TRBV5-1	TGCGCCAGCAGCTTGGTCGGGGAAGGGCAGCCCCAGCATTTT	CASSLVGEGQPQHF
.	.	TRBJ2-1	TRBV7-6	TGTGCCAGCAGCAACACAGGGCTCAGCTCCTACAATGAGCAGTTCTTC	CASSNTGLSSYNEQFF
TRBD2	.	TRBJ2-7	TRBV18	TGTGCCAGCTCGGAAGGGGGACTAGCCAGAAACGAGCAGTACTTC	CASSEGGLARNEQYF
.	.	TRBJ1-4	TRBV30	TGTGCCTGGGGGGAGACTTTTGCAACTAATGAAAAACTGTTTTTT	CAWGETFATNEKLFF
.	.	TRBJ1-2	TRBV6-5	TGTGCCAGCACCGCGGACCAACGAGGCTACACCTTC	CASTADQRGYTF
TRBD1	.	TRBJ1-6	TRBV27	TGTGCCAGCAGTTTCCGACAGGGCGGGCCTAATTCACCCCTCCACTTT	CASSFRQGGPNSPLHF
.	.	TRBJ2-7	TRBV5-6	TGTGCCCGTCTCACCCGGGGGCCCTACGAGCAGTACTTC	CARLTRGPYEQYF
.	.	TRBJ1-6	TRBV5-1	TGCGCCAGCAGACGGGGACAAGCCCTCCACTTT	CASRRGQALHF
.	medium-sized	TRBJ1-5	TRBV27	TGTGCCAGCAGTTTGAATGCGGGTTGGCAGCCCCAGCATTTT	CASSLNAGWQPQHF
.	.	TRBJ1-4	TRBV18	TGTGCCAGCTCACCACAACAGGGATATGAAAAACTGTTTTTT	CASSPQQGYEKLFF
TRBD1	.	TRBJ2-3	TRBV27	TGTGCCAGCATGCTGACAGGGATTAGCACAGATACGCAGTATTTT	CASMLTGISTDTQYF
.	few	TRBJ2-6	TRBV5-5	TGTGCCAGCAGCTTGGGCCAGTCTTCTGGGGCCAACGTCCTGACTTTC	CASSLGQSSGANVLTF
TRBD2	.	TRBJ2-2	TRBV11-2	TGTGCCAGCACCCCGCGGGGGACTAGCGGGGGGGCCGGGGAGCTGTTTTTT	CASTPRGTSGGAGELFF
TRBD1	.	TRBJ1-2	TRBV19	TGTGCCAGTAGTATAAAGGGGGCGCACGGCTACACCTTC	CASSIKGAHGYTF
TRBD2	.	TRBJ2-1	TRBV6-4	TGTGCCAGCAGTGATGCGGGAGGGCCCGCTGAGCAGTTCTTC	CASSDAGGPAEQFF
.	.	TRBJ2-7	TRBV11-1	TGTGCCAGCAGTCGGACCGGCTACGAGCAGTACTTC	CASSRTGYEQYF
.	.	TRBJ1-2	TRBV14	TGTGCCAGCAGCCAACGAACCTTTACCGGGTTCCCCTCATTC	CASSQRTFTGFPSF
.	.	TRBJ1-1	TRBV11-2	TGTGCCAGCAGTACCCCAGGGAACACTGAAGCTTTCTTT	CASSTPGNTEAFF
TRBD2	.	TRBJ2-1	TRBV30	TGTGCCTGTGGAAAATTCGGACTAGCGGGAGGTGATGAGCAGTTCTTC	CACGKFGLAGGDEQFF
.	.	TRBJ2-2	TRBV5-1	TGCGCCAGCAGCTTAATTGAGACTAGAGGGCCATTTACCGGGGAGCTGTTTTTT	CASSLIETRGPFTGELFF
.	.	TRBJ1-4	TRBV11-2	TGTGCCAGCAGCTTTGGTAACATAGCAACTAATGAAAAACTGTTTTTT	CASSFGNIATNEKLFF
TRBD1	once	TRBJ1-1	TRBV11-2	TGTGCCAGCAGCTTGGGCAGGGGGATAACTGAAGCTTTCTTT	CASSLGRGITEAFF
.	once	TRBJ2-2	TRBV7-3	TGTGCCAGCAGCTTAATGACAGGGAGGAGCACCGGGGAGCTGTTTTTT	CASSLMTGRSTGELFF
.	.	TRBJ2-3	TRBV27	TGTGCCAGCAGTTCCCGATCAGGGGATACGCAGTATTTT	CASSSRSGDTQYF
.	.	TRBJ2-3	TRBV9	TGTGCCAGCAGCGCCTCTCGGGGGTTCACAGATACGCAGTATTTT	CASSASRGFTDTQYF
.	.	TRBJ1-1	TRBV2	TGTGCCAGCAGTGAAGAGCTGGCCCTGGGCACTGAAGCTTTCTTT	CASSEELALGTEAFF
TRBD1	.	TRBJ1-5	TRBV28	TGTGCCAGCAGTTTATCTCCCGGGACAGGGGGTTACCAGCCCCAGCATTTT	CASSLSPGTGGYQPQHF
TRBD1	.	TRBJ1-1	TRBV7-9	TGTGCCAGCAGCTTACAGGGGGCCGGCACTGAAGCTTTCTTT	CASSLQGAGTEAFF
TRBD1	.	TRBJ2-2	TRBV7-3	TGTGCCAGCAGCCTTAACCGGGACAGGGCTTTCACCGGGGAGCTGTTTTTT	CASSLNRDRAFTGELFF
.	once	TRBJ1-1	TRBV2	TGTGCCAGCAGTGGCTTGAACACTGAAGCTTTCTTT	CASSGLNTEAFF
TRBD2	.	TRBJ2-1	TRBV14	TGTGCCAGCAGCCACTGGCTAGCGGGAGCGTCCTACAATGAGCAGTTCTTC	CASSHWLAGASYNEQFF
TRBD1	.	TRBJ2-1	TRBV11-3	TGTGCCAGCAGCCTAGTAGGGGGCGCGCCATACAATGAGCAGTTCTTC	CASSLVGGAPYNEQFF
TRBD1	.	TRBJ1-1	TRBV7-8	TGTGCCAGCAGCTCCAGACAGGGGGCGCGAACTGAAGCTTTCTTT	CASSSRQGARTEAFF
.	.	TRBJ2-3	TRBV27	TGTGCCAGCCGAATGTATTCGGGGAGCGGCACAGATACGCAGTATTTT	CASRMYSGSGTDTQYF
.	few	TRBJ2-3	TRBV7-9	TGTGCCAGCAGCTTACCGCATGCGGATACGCAGTATTTT	CASSLPHADTQYF
.	.	TRBJ1-2	TRBV5-1	TGCGCCAGCAGCTTCGGAGAAGCCTATGGCTACACCTTC	CASSFGEAYGYTF